This is a list of T cell receptor beta chains from one sample in a study of a mutant IDH1 vaccine in newly diagnosed glioma. Only in-frame clones appear in the TCRdb table, and some are missing; sequencing was by immunoSEQ multiplex PCR. The sample includes tens of thousands of clones, approximately 84% of them seen just once. The antigens these receptors bind are not known. The sequenced sample was PBMCs, obtained from a glioma patient whose treatment included an IDH1 peptide vaccine. The receptors originated from a woman in her fifties or sixties with glioma. The CDR3 runs from the conserved cysteine through the conserved F or W. The D gene is left open where the match is weak. Part of the rows lack a size; the others show once, few, many or a class for expanded clones.

cdr3_aa,cdr3_nt,v_call,j_call,clone_size,d_call
CASSAPGLAGGRSCNEQFF,TGTGCCAGCAGTGCCCCGGGACTAGCGGGGGGAAGGTCCTGCAATGAGCAGTTCTTC,TRBV2,TRBJ2-1,.,TRBD2
CASRSTDTQYF,TGTGCCAGCAGGAGCACAGATACGCAGTATTTT,TRBV27,TRBJ2-3,.,.
CASMIDVGVSTEAFF,TGTGCCAGCATGATTGACGTGGGGGTGAGCACTGAAGCTTTCTTT,TRBV6-4,TRBJ1-1,once,.
CAIRENNRGTNTEAFF,TGTGCCATCAGAGAAAATAACAGGGGAACGAACACTGAAGCTTTCTTT,TRBV10-3,TRBJ1-1,once,TRBD1
CASSGDRVGEKLFF,TGTGCCAGCAGTGGCGACAGGGTAGGGGAAAAACTGTTTTTT,TRBV2,TRBJ1-4,.,TRBD1
CATDPAGTEAFF,TGTGCCACCGACCCGGCCGGCACTGAAGCTTTCTTT,TRBV19,TRBJ1-1,.,.
CASSWGSYNEQFF,TGTGCCAGCAGCTGGGGATCCTACAATGAGCAGTTCTTC,TRBV6-6,TRBJ2-1,.,.
CASGGADTEAFF,TGCGCCAGCGGGGGGGCGGACACTGAAGCTTTCTTT,TRBV10-1,TRBJ1-1,.,.
CASSYSGIGTDTQYF,TGTGCCAGCAGTTACTCAGGGATAGGCACAGATACGCAGTATTTT,TRBV6-5,TRBJ2-3,.,.
CASINRGPGANVLTF,TGTGCCAGTATTAACAGGGGGCCTGGGGCCAACGTCCTGACTTTC,TRBV19,TRBJ2-6,.,TRBD1
CASSQFGEMITGELFF,TGTGCCAGTAGTCAATTCGGGGAGATGATCACCGGGGAGCTGTTTTTT,TRBV19,TRBJ2-2,.,.
CASRGSGRDRVTEAFF,TGTGCCAGCAGGGGGTCGGGCAGGGACAGGGTTACTGAAGCTTTCTTT,TRBV5-4,TRBJ1-1,.,TRBD1
CASSLVGSPLHF,TGTGCCAGCAGCTTAGTTGGTTCACCCCTCCACTTT,TRBV7-6,TRBJ1-6,.,.
CASSPEPGQGRFF,TGTGCCAGCAGTCCGGAACCGGGACAGGGGCGTTTTTTT,TRBV27,TRBJ1-1,.,TRBD1
CASSREQNTEAFF,TGTGCCAGCTCGAGGGAGCAAAACACTGAAGCTTTCTTT,TRBV6-6,TRBJ1-1,.,.
CASSSGALGGTQYF,TGTGCCAGCAGCTCCGGGGCTCTGGGGGGTACGCAGTATTTT,TRBV6-5,TRBJ2-3,.,.
CASSLAGRQGSTEAFF,TGTGCCAGCAGCTTGGCCGGTCGACAGGGGAGCACTGAAGCTTTCTTT,TRBV5-6,TRBJ1-1,once,TRBD1
CASSVEGRTPF,TGTGCCAGCAGCGTAGAGGGTAGGACCCCGTTT,TRBV9,TRBJ1-3,.,.
CASRQGFYRQETQYF,TGTGCCAGTCGACAGGGATTCTACCGTCAAGAGACCCAGTACTTC,TRBV2,TRBJ2-5,.,TRBD1
CASSQGLGEGETQYF,TGCGCCAGCAGCCAAGGCCTAGGGGAGGGGGAGACCCAGTACTTC,TRBV4-3,TRBJ2-5,.,TRBD2
CASSRGAVGEQYF,TGTGCCAGCAGTAGGGGAGCGGTGGGGGAGCAGTACTTC,TRBV6-5,TRBJ2-7,.,.
CASSLRERNTEAFF,TGTGCCAGCAGCTTACGCGAGAGGAACACTGAAGCTTTCTTT,TRBV11-2,TRBJ1-1,once,.
CASSETGRPGYTF,TGTGCCAGCAGCGAGACAGGTCGGCCTGGCTACACCTTC,TRBV6-5,TRBJ1-2,.,.
CASSEKPEGNEQYF,TGTGCCAGCAGTGAGAAACCAGAGGGCAACGAGCAGTACTTC,TRBV6-1,TRBJ2-7,.,.
CATSRDEVQAEAYGYTF,TGTGCCACCAGCAGAGATGAGGTCCAGGCAGAGGCCTATGGCTACACCTTC,TRBV15,TRBJ1-2,once,.
CASSYRDKAFNYGYTF,TGTGCCAGCAGTTACCGGGACAAGGCCTTTAACTATGGCTACACCTTC,TRBV5-8,TRBJ1-2,.,.
CASSSRQGQGGYTF,TGTGCCAGCAGCTCTCGACAGGGACAGGGTGGCTACACCTTC,TRBV7-9,TRBJ1-2,.,TRBD1
CASSRLPSPSGNTIYF,TGTGCCAGCAGTCGCCTTCCGTCCCCATCTGGAAACACCATATATTTT,TRBV6-4,TRBJ1-3,.,.
CASSPYTNQPQHF,TGCGCCAGCAGTCCCTATACGAATCAGCCCCAGCATTTT,TRBV23-1,TRBJ1-5,once,.
CASSERSWELFF,TGTGCCAGCAGTGAGAGAAGTTGGGAGCTGTTTTTT,TRBV6-1,TRBJ2-2,.,.
CASSANPSGDSTDTQYF,TGTGCCAGCAGCGCCAACCCAAGCGGAGATAGCACAGATACGCAGTATTTT,TRBV9,TRBJ2-3,.,.
CASSLAAGQVIEQYF,TGTGCCAGCAGCTTAGCTGCGGGACAGGTGATAGAACAGTACTTC,TRBV7-2,TRBJ2-7,.,TRBD1
CAWRPTGGDGYTF,TGTGCCTGGAGACCCACCGGGGGCGATGGCTACACCTTC,TRBV30,TRBJ1-2,.,.
CAIREDAADNEQFF,TGTGCCATCAGAGAGGACGCTGCAGACAATGAGCAGTTCTTC,TRBV10-3,TRBJ2-1,few,.
CASSPSTGGVPAYF,TGTGCCAGCAGTCCGTCGACAGGGGGGGTTCCTGCGTACTTC,TRBV6-4,TRBJ2-7,.,TRBD1
CASSYRVKDSYNEQFF,TGTGCCAGCTCCTACAGGGTGAAGGATTCCTACAATGAGCAGTTCTTC,TRBV18,TRBJ2-1,.,.
CASSSSGGTYGYTF,TGTGCCAGCAGCTCATCTGGGGGGACCTATGGCTACACCTTC,TRBV11-2,TRBJ1-2,.,.
CAIGTSGGAQETQYF,TGTGCCATTGGGACTAGCGGGGGGGCGCAAGAGACCCAGTACTTC,TRBV10-3,TRBJ2-5,.,TRBD2
CASENGGVNTEAFF,TGTGCCAGTGAGAATGGGGGGGTGAACACTGAAGCTTTCTTT,TRBV6-1,TRBJ1-1,.,.
CASSNLEGDGTGREEQYF,TGTGCCAGCAGCAACCTCGAAGGAGACGGTACAGGGAGAGAGGAGCAGTACTTC,TRBV14,TRBJ2-7,.,.
CAWRVGQGSQPQHF,TGTGCCTGGAGGGTTGGACAGGGCAGTCAGCCCCAGCATTTT,TRBV30,TRBJ1-5,few,TRBD1